This T cell receptor beta chain is drawn from a study of CD8+CD57+ T cells in acquired aplastic anemia. The template for TCR beta VDJ and CDR3 sequence profiling was genomic DNA. From the reads, TCRdb called clonotypes with MiXCR, one entry per CDR3 protein. This table holds about 260,000 distinct CDR3 sequences, roughly 82% found once. V was clipped by 0 bases and J by 1 base, with 10 bases between them. The CDR3 contains 15 residues. Germline V gene data show CDR1 as SGHNT and CDR2 as YYREEE (reference sequence). Sequencing involved patients with CD8+CD57+ cell expansion previously shown by flow cytometry.

V is TRBV5-4 and J is TRBJ1-1; no clear D gene. This TCR was sampled from a human donor with aplastic anemia. The sequenced material came from sorted CD4+, CD8+, or CD8+CD57+ T cells (not recorded which) from PBMCs. The chain's CDR3 is CASSLVGAGNTEAFF. The DNA for the CDR3 is TGTGCCAGCAGCTTGGTGGGAGCAGGGAACACTGAAGCTTTCTTT.